This T cell receptor beta chain comes out of a study of T cell changes during pregnancy in multiple sclerosis. Libraries were prepared by immunoSEQ multiplex PCR; TCRdb keeps only in-frame clonotypes and omits some of them. In the table there are more than 35,000 clones, around 92% of which are singletons. Germline V gene sequence: CDR1 MDHEN, CDR2 SYDVKM. The CDR3 spans 17 residues. The J segment lost 0 bases and the V segment lost 1 base, leaving 5 bases of the junction unmatched. This TCR derives from a female donor with multiple sclerosis, enrolled in a pregnancy study. This rearrangement joins TRBV28 to TRBJ1-3, with 8 bases that match TRBD1. The sample was CD4+ T cells from peripheral blood mononuclear cells, taken in the third trimester of pregnancy. In DNA form, the CDR3 reads TGTGCCAGCAGTTTATCCCGGACAGGGTTCTCTGGAAACACCATATATTTT. Translated, it gives CASSLSRTGFSGNTIYF. Full variable domain (rest looked up from reference TRBV28 and TRBJ1-3): DVKVTQSSRYLVKRTGEKVFLECVQDMDHENMFWYRQDPGLGLRLIYFSYDVKMKEKGDIPEGYSVSREKKERFSLILESASTNQTSMYLCASSLSRTGFSGNTIYFGEGSWLTVV.